The 30 T cell receptor beta chains given below trace back to one sample, sequenced in a study of blood T cell repertoires in COVID-19. Libraries were prepared by immunoSEQ multiplex PCR; TCRdb keeps only in-frame clonotypes and omits some of them. This table has 100,000 or so clones, about 89% appearing once. The sample was peripheral blood. These receptors were taken from a man in his fifties or sixties with acute or convalescent COVID-19.

This clone has more than one count but fewer than ten. J is TRBJ1-2 and V is TRBV29-1, with D maybe TRBD1 (5 bases). The CDR3 is 11 amino acids. Germline CDR1 is SQVTM and CDR2 is ANQGSEA. CDR3 region: CMGREGDGYTF. Written as DNA, the CDR3 is TGCATGGGCAGGGAAGGAGATGGCTACACCTTC.

This clone was seen a single time. The chain joins TRBV19 to TRBJ2-3, with 7 bases matching TRBD1. The CDR3 runs 14 residues. V lost 6 bases to trimming and J lost 4 bases; unmatched junction nucleotides: 7. Germline lookup yields CDR1 LNHDA and CDR2 SQIVND (reference sequence). Here the CDR3 reads CASSRRQGPDTQYF. CDR3 nucleotide sequence: TGTGCCAGTAGCCGTAGACAGGGCCCAGATACGCAGTATTTT. Using reference TRBV19 and TRBJ2-3 for the parts outside the CDR3, the full variable domain is DGGITQSPKYLFRKEGQNVTLSCEQNLNHDAMYWYRQDPGQGLRLIYYSQIVNDFQKGDIAEGYSVSREKKESFPLTVTSAQKNPTAFYLCASSRRQGPDTQYFGPGTRLTVL.

V usage is TRBV10-2 and J usage is TRBJ2-7; 14 nucleotides align to TRBD2. CDR1 is WSHSY, CDR2 SAAADI, per germline. The trim removed 6 bases at V and 4 bases at J, leaving 2 bases unmatched. The CDR3 is made up of 14 amino acids. CDR3 in amino acids: CASRGLAGEYEQYV. The CDR3 DNA follows: TGCGCCAGCAGGGGACTAGCGGGAGAGTACGAGCAGTACGTC.

This clone was detected only once. The J gene is TRBJ2-1, the V gene TRBV12-3 or TRBV12-4, with D maybe TRBD1 (6 bases). The CDR3 covers 13 residues. V shed 9 bases and J shed 6 bases, with 15 bases lying between them. The CDR3 coding sequence is TGTGCCAGTCGGACAGAATGGGTCAATGAGCAGTTCTTC. It is translated as CASRTEWVNEQFF.

This clone was seen once. J is TRBJ1-3 and V is TRBV29-1; no reliable D call. V lost 7 bases and J 0 bases, leaving 10 bases between the germline ends. The CDR3 is 13 amino acids. Germline values: CDR1 SQVTM, CDR2 ANQGSEA. The CDR3 loop reads CSGAKSSGNTIYF. The CDR3 bases are TGCAGCGGCGCAAAGAGCTCTGGAAACACCATATATTTT.

The chain has TRBV18 and TRBJ1-5; TRBD1 is a possible D gene (6 bases). Germline CDR1 is KGHSH and CDR2 is LQKENI. V dropped 3 bases and J dropped 5 bases, with 8 bases sitting between them. The CDR3 sequence is 13 residues long. CDR3 amino acids: CASSPEGDQPQHF. Here the CDR3 DNA reads TGTGCCAGCTCACCCGAGGGGGATCAGCCCCAGCATTTT. Combining the CDR3 with reference TRBV18 and TRBJ1-5 gives the whole variable domain NAGVMQNPRHLVRRRGQEARLRCSPMKGHSHVYWYRQLPEEGLKFMVYLQKENIIDESGMPKERFSAEFPKEGPSILRIQQVVRGDSAAYFCASSPEGDQPQHFGDGTRLSIL.

About this clone: The same CDR3 is also encoded by other DNA sequences in this sample. V and J are TRBV7-3 and TRBJ2-3; 9 nucleotides agree with TRBD2. J lost 0 bases, V lost 2 bases, and 0 bases had no gene match. The CDR3 runs 15 residues. CDR1 is SGHTA, CDR2 FQGTGA, per germline. CDR3 DNA: TGTGCCAGCAGCTTAGCGGGAGGGAGCACAGATACGCAGTATTTT. Translating gives CASSLAGGSTDTQYF. The entire variable domain, with the rest obtained from reference TRBV7-3 and TRBJ2-3, is as follows: GAGVSQTPSNKVTEKGKYVELRCDPISGHTALYWYRQSLGQGPEFLIYFQGTGAADDSGLPNDRFFAVRPEGSVSTLKIQRTERGDSAVYLCASSLAGGSTDTQYFGPGTRLTVL.

This clone was counted a few times. This chain uses TRBV3-1 (or the pseudogene TRBV3-2) with TRBJ1-1; D is uncertain. The CDR3 contains 15 residues. Germline CDR1 is LGHDT and CDR2 is YNNKEL (reference sequence). V dropped 2 bases and J dropped 1 base, with 11 bases sitting between them. The CDR3 spells CASSQLSVWNTEAFF. As DNA, the CDR3 is TGTGCCAGCAGCCAACTTTCTGTGTGGAACACTGAAGCTTTCTTT.

The chain is built from TRBV29-1 and TRBJ2-1, with a tentative D call TRBD1 (6 bases). The V and J ends lost 4 bases and 7 bases respectively, with 14 bases between them. The germline gives CDR1 SQVTM, CDR2 ANQGSEA. This CDR3 contains 13 residues. The CDR3 DNA sequence: TGCAGCGTTGTGGGCCGAGGGGGTAATGAGCAGTTCTTC. This sequence encodes CSVVGRGGNEQFF.

The J gene is TRBJ1-1, the V gene TRBV6-6, with D possibly being TRBD1 (6 bases). Trimming took off 4 bases at V and 0 bases at J, with 9 bases between the two ends. Germline-derived CDR1 and CDR2 are MNHNY and SVGAGI (reference sequence). The CDR3 has 14 residues. CDR3: CASSWTEMNTEAFF. As DNA, the CDR3 is TGTGCCAGCAGTTGGACAGAAATGAACACTGAAGCTTTCTTT.

V and J are TRBV14 and TRBJ1-3, with TRBD1 matching 7 bases. The J segment lost 15 bases and the V segment lost 4 bases, leaving 12 bases of the junction unmatched. Germline-derived CDR1 and CDR2 are SGHDN and FVKESK. The CDR3 is 13 amino acids. CDR3 nucleotides: TGTGCCAGCAGCCGGCGACTCAGGGGGTTGGAATATTTT. It translates to CASSRRLRGLEYF.

This clone was detected once. The chain uses TRBV19 and TRBJ1-1; 9 bases are a match to TRBD1. Unmatched junction bases numbered 5, after V lost 5 bases and J lost 1 base. CDR3 size: 15 residues. In germline, CDR1 is LNHDA, CDR2 SQIVND (reference sequence). As DNA, the CDR3 is TGTGCCAGTAGTTCTCGACAGGGGGGGAACACTGAAGCTTTCTTT. Amino acids: CASSSRQGGNTEAFF.

The chain carries TRBV6-5 and TRBJ2-3, with a weak D call TRBD1 (5 bases). Germline CDR1 reads MNHEY; CDR2 reads SVGAGI. V lost 2 bases to trimming and J lost 1 base, with 7 bases between them. CDR3 size: 14 residues. The CDR3 coding sequence is TGTGCCAGCAGTTACGGGGCGGGCACAGATACGCAGTATTTT. It yields the protein CASSYGAGTDTQYF.

V gene TRBV10-2 combines with J gene TRBJ1-2; D gene uncertain. The CDR3 totals 13 residues. Trimming removed 2 bases from V and 4 bases from J, with 8 bases in between. Germline V gives CDR1 WSHSY, CDR2 SAAADI. The CDR3 nucleotides read TGCGCCAGCAGTGAGCGGTCCGTCTATGGCTACACCTTC. Its translation is CASSERSVYGYTF.

The chain is built from TRBV30 and TRBJ2-1; 9 positions agree with TRBD2. This CDR3 contains 14 residues. In germline, CDR1 is GTSNPN, CDR2 SVGIG (reference sequence). V trimming: 1 base; J trimming: 8 bases; junction bases outside the gene matches: 6. The CDR3 is CAWSGREGIYEQFF. In DNA form, the CDR3 reads TGTGCCTGGAGTGGGCGGGAGGGTATCTATGAGCAGTTCTTC.

V is TRBV2 and J is TRBJ2-7; D may be TRBD1 (6 bases). V lost 8 bases, J lost 0 bases, and 17 bases lay in between. The CDR3 has 15 amino acids. In germline, CDR1 is SNHLY, CDR2 FYNNEI. CDR3 residues: CASQTGTSVSYEQYV. The CDR3, as DNA: TGTGCCAGCCAGACCGGGACATCGGTCTCCTACGAGCAGTACGTC.

V usage is TRBV5-5 and J usage is TRBJ1-5; D is undetermined. The CDR3 runs 14 residues. Germline values: CDR1 SGHKS, CDR2 YYEKEE (reference sequence). V shed 0 bases and J shed 1 base, with 5 bases lying between them. The CDR3 loop reads CASSLAGSNQPQHF. The CDR3 coding sequence is TGTGCCAGCAGCTTGGCAGGAAGCAATCAGCCCCAGCATTTT.

In DNA, the CDR3 is TGTGCCAGCAGCCGTGGGGCGCTTCAAGAGACCCAGTACTTC. Translation gives CASSRGALQETQYF. The chain is built from TRBV11-2 and TRBJ2-5; maybe TRBD1 (5 bases). The CDR3 length is 14 residues. CDR1 is SGHAT, CDR2 FQNNGV, per germline. V was clipped by 5 bases and J by 2 bases, with 12 bases between them.

The chain recombines TRBV24-1 with TRBJ1-5; 11 bases agree with TRBD1. The length of the CDR3 is 19 residues. The junction had 12 bases not matched to a gene; V was cut back by 2 bases and J by 4 bases. Germline V CDR1 and CDR2: KGHDR, SFDVKD. Here the CDR3 DNA reads TGTGCCACCAGTGATTCTTCGGGACAGGGGGTAGGGGGGAATCAGCCCCAGCATTTT. Its translation: CATSDSSGQGVGGNQPQHF.

The chain has TRBV19 and TRBJ1-5; 9 positions match TRBD1. Trimming cost V 5 bases and J 0 bases; bases outside gene matches: 5. This CDR3 is built from 16 residues. Germline CDR1 is LNHDA and CDR2 is SQIVND (reference sequence). The CDR3 sequence: CASSRTGANSNQPQHF. In nucleotides, the CDR3 is TGTGCCAGTAGTCGGACAGGGGCTAATAGCAATCAGCCCCAGCATTTT.

The chain employs TRBV5-1 and TRBJ1-1; tentatively, D is TRBD1 (5 bases). This CDR3 spans 14 amino acids. Germline V CDR1 and CDR2: SGHRS, YFSETQ. Trimming shortened V by 4 bases and J by 6 bases, and 16 bases separated the two germline ends. The CDR3 sequence: CASSLRIGDPEAFF. CDR3 nucleotide sequence: TGCGCCAGCAGCCTGAGGATAGGGGATCCTGAAGCTTTCTTT.

This chain connects TRBV21-1 to TRBJ2-5; the D call of TRBD1 is as the table states it, not checked on the DNA. TRBV21-1 is a recognized pseudogene. This CDR3 has 13 amino acids. CDR3 sequence reads: CARIRDTEETQYF. The CDR3 DNA reads TGTGCCAGAATCCGGGACACAGAAGAGACCCAGTACTTC.

The chain is built from TRBV5-4 and TRBJ2-3; 8 bases agree with TRBD1. Looked up from germline, CDR1 is SGHNT and CDR2 is YYREEE (reference sequence). Trimming removed 9 bases from V and 0 bases from J; junction bases left unmatched: 6. This CDR3 region has 14 residues. DNA for the CDR3: TGTGCCATTCCGGACAGGGAGAGCACAGATACGCAGTATTTT. This gives the protein CAIPDRESTDTQYF.

This chain links TRBV19 with TRBJ1-2; D is perhaps TRBD1 (5 bases). V shed 6 bases and J shed 8 bases, with 16 bases lying between them. The CDR3 totals 13 residues. Germline V lookup: CDR1 LNHDA, CDR2 SQIVND (reference sequence). CDR3 loop: CASSRVGGGGYTF. In nucleotides, the CDR3 is TGTGCCAGTAGCCGAGTGGGGGGAGGCGGCTACACCTTC.

This chain links TRBV7-6 with TRBJ2-3, with TRBD2 identical over 12 bases. The CDR3 totals 17 residues. In germline, CDR1 is SGHVS, CDR2 FNYEAQ. V gave up 1 base and J gave up 1 base; unmatched junction bases: 3. The CDR3 here is CASSLGASGRGTDTQYF. The CDR3 nucleotides are TGTGCCAGCAGCTTAGGCGCTAGCGGGAGGGGCACAGATACGCAGTATTTT.

The V call is TRBV7-3, the J call TRBJ2-1, with 8 nucleotides matching TRBD1. CDR1 is SGHTA and CDR2 is FQGTGA in the germline V gene. V was clipped by 5 bases and J by 4 bases; unmatched bases: 7. The CDR3 runs 15 residues. Written as DNA, the CDR3 is TGTGCCAGCAGCACAGGGGGTCAAGGGTACAATGAGCAGTTCTTC. It translates to CASSTGGQGYNEQFF.

The chain is built from TRBV10-1 and TRBJ2-2; D call uncertain. Germline V gives CDR1 WNHNN, CDR2 SYGVQD (reference sequence). The V and J ends lost 6 bases and 5 bases respectively, with 19 bases between them. This CDR3 spans 16 amino acids. CDR3 DNA: TGCGCCAGCAGATGGAAAGTCCGGGTCAAAACCGGGGAGCTGTTTTTT. This encodes CASRWKVRVKTGELFF.

The chain joins TRBV6-6 to TRBJ1-2, with TRBD1 identical over 7 bases. This CDR3 has 14 residues. Germline values: CDR1 MNHNY, CDR2 SVGAGI (reference sequence). V shed 6 bases, J shed 4 bases, and the junction held 8 bases outside the gene matches. DNA for the CDR3: TGTGCCAGCAGATCTTGGGGGGACAGCTATGGCTACACCTTC. This sequence encodes CASRSWGDSYGYTF.

J is TRBJ2-7 and V is TRBV28; D ambiguous. The V and J ends lost 6 bases and 0 bases respectively, with 12 bases between them. The CDR3 is 14 amino acids. Germline loops: CDR1 MDHEN, CDR2 SYDVKM. CDR3 in DNA: TGTGCCAGCAGCCGCCCAGGTCCCTCCTACGAGCAGTACTTC. This gives the protein CASSRPGPSYEQYF. The full variable domain, its missing parts supplied by reference TRBV28 and TRBJ2-7, is DVKVTQSSRYLVKRTGEKVFLECVQDMDHENMFWYRQDPGLGLRLIYFSYDVKMKEKGDIPEGYSVSREKKERFSLILESASTNQTSMYLCASSRPGPSYEQYFGPGTRLTVT.

This sequence joins TRBV7-9 and TRBJ1-1; TRBD1 aligns across 9 bases. Per germline, CDR1 SEHNR and CDR2 FQNEAQ (reference sequence). V shed 4 bases, J shed 1 base, and the junction held 4 bases outside the gene matches. CDR3 length: 15 amino acids. The CDR3, as DNA: TGTGCCAGCAGCTCAAACAGGGGGCGGAACACTGAAGCTTTCTTT. Translated: CASSSNRGRNTEAFF.